This passage covers 20 T cell receptor beta chains from one sample sequenced in a study of control samples from healthy donors and cancer patients. Sequencing used immunoSEQ multiplex PCR; TCRdb keeps in-frame clones, though not all of them. The data hold approximately 100,000 clones, with roughly 84% observed a single time. The sample taken for sequencing was PBMCs. The receptors shown here come from a man in his sixties or seventies with lung cancer.

The chain joins TRBV5-1 to TRBJ1-5, with TRBD1 matching 7 bases. V shed 4 bases, J shed 5 bases, and the junction held 6 bases outside the gene matches. In germline, CDR1 is SGHRS, CDR2 YFSETQ. This CDR3 has 14 amino acids. CDR3 in amino acids: CASSPRQGDQPQHF. The CDR3 nucleotides read TGCGCCAGCAGCCCTCGACAGGGCGATCAGCCCCAGCATTTT.

This chain uses TRBV7-9 with TRBJ1-5; the D gene is possibly TRBD1 (6 bases). The CDR3 spans 15 residues. Germline CDR1 is SEHNR and CDR2 is FQNEAQ (reference sequence). The CDR3 loop is CATNPQGIGNQPQHF. The CDR3 nucleotides are TGTGCTACAAATCCTCAGGGGATCGGCAATCAGCCCCAGCATTTT.

The chain is built from TRBV5-1 and TRBJ2-7, with 8 bases matching TRBD1. V lost 2 bases to trimming and J lost 2 bases; unmatched junction nucleotides: 9. The CDR3 spans 16 residues. Germline assignment: CDR1 SGHRS and CDR2 YFSETQ. This CDR3 reads CASSLNDRGRAYEQYF. The CDR3, as DNA: TGCGCCAGCAGCTTAAACGACAGGGGTAGGGCCTACGAGCAGTACTTC.

The genes are TRBV5-4 and TRBJ1-2; maybe TRBD1 (5 bases). This CDR3 has 16 amino acids. In germline, CDR1 is SGHNT, CDR2 YYREEE (reference sequence). V lost 4 bases and J lost 0, with 16 bases in between. The CDR3 coding sequence is TGTGCCAGCAGCCCGGGGGGTACGGGAGCTAACTATGGCTACACCTTC. Residues: CASSPGGTGANYGYTF.

The chain links TRBV11-1 to TRBJ1-1, with TRBD1 identical over 7 bases. Germline CDR1 is SGHAT and CDR2 is FQDESV (reference sequence). Losses at the gene ends were 5 bases for V and 4 bases for J; bases not matched to a gene: 7. The CDR3 is 14 residues long. CDR3 coding DNA: TGTGCCAGCAGCCAACAGGGGCGCGCCACTGAAGCTTTCTTT. It specifies CASSQQGRATEAFF.

This clone occurred once. CDR3: CASGGAGTQYF. The CDR3 nucleotides are TGTGCCAGCGGGGGGGCCGGTACGCAGTATTTT. V and J are TRBV9 and TRBJ2-3; tentative D call: TRBD2 (7 bases). CDR3 length equals 11 residues. The germline CDR1 and CDR2 sequences are SGDLS and YYNGEE. Trimming stripped 7 bases from V and 8 bases from J, with 11 bases between.

In nucleotides, the CDR3 is TGTGCCAGCAGTTTTCGAGGTGGGGACGGTAACTATGGCTACACCTTC. This gives the protein CASSFRGGDGNYGYTF. The chain couples TRBV28 to TRBJ1-2; tentatively, D is TRBD1 (5 bases). V lost 3 bases to trimming and J lost 1 base, with 15 bases between them. The CDR3 is made up of 16 amino acids. The germline CDR1 and CDR2 sequences are MDHEN and SYDVKM.

The chain is built from TRBV30 and TRBJ1-5; D is unresolved. V was clipped by 1 base and J by 3 bases, with 7 bases between them. This CDR3 spans 13 amino acids. Germline CDR1 GTSNPN, CDR2 SVGIG (reference sequence). CDR3 amino acids: CAWSENNNQPQHF. CDR3 coding DNA: TGTGCCTGGAGTGAGAACAACAATCAGCCCCAGCATTTT.

J is TRBJ2-7 and V is TRBV10-3; D could derive from TRBD1 or TRBD2 (6 bases each). Germline CDR1 and CDR2: ENHRY and SYGVKD. The CDR3 is 16 residues long. V dropped 4 bases and J dropped 2 bases, with 18 bases sitting between them. The CDR3 DNA sequence: TGTGCCATCAGTGGCCCGGACGGGGGCCTTACCTACGAGCAGTACTTC. It is translated as CAISGPDGGLTYEQYF.

The chain is built from TRBV5-4 and TRBJ2-7; 8 bases match TRBD1. CDR3 length: 16 amino acids. Germline V lookup: CDR1 SGHNT, CDR2 YYREEE (reference sequence). J gave up 2 bases and V 3 bases, and 10 bases lay outside the gene matches. Here the CDR3 reads CASSSARDRQTYEQYF. The CDR3 DNA reads TGTGCCAGCAGCTCTGCCCGGGACAGGCAAACCTACGAGCAGTACTTC. Combining the CDR3 with reference TRBV5-4 and TRBJ2-7 gives the whole variable domain ETGVTQSPTHLIKTRGQQVTLRCSSQSGHNTVSWYQQALGQGPQFIFQYYREEENGRGNFPPRFSGLQFPNYSSELNVNALELDDSALYLCASSSARDRQTYEQYFGPGTRLTVT.

The chain joins TRBV19 to TRBJ1-6; possibly TRBD1 for D (6 bases). The CDR3 has 15 amino acids. V was cut by 8 bases and J by 10 bases, with 21 bases left in between. Germline loops: CDR1 LNHDA, CDR2 SQIVND (reference sequence). The CDR3 spells CASRSGQGLESPLHF. CDR3 coding DNA: TGTGCCAGTCGATCAGGGCAGGGGTTGGAATCACCCCTCCACTTT.

The rearrangement joins TRBV30 to TRBJ2-7; tentative D call: TRBD1 (5 bases). Germline values: CDR1 GTSNPN, CDR2 SVGIG (reference sequence). Trimming stripped 5 bases from V and 5 bases from J, with 13 bases between. The CDR3 extends over 12 amino acids. The CDR3 region has the DNA TGTGCCTGGGGGAAAGGGGCTGACGAGCAGTACTTC. This gives the protein CAWGKGADEQYF.

The chain employs TRBV24-1 and TRBJ2-2, with TRBD1 as a possible D gene (6 bases). Trimming removed 4 bases at V and 1 base at J, with 12 bases between. CDR1 KGHDR and CDR2 SFDVKD come from the germline V gene. The CDR3 is made up of 16 amino acids. The CDR3 region has the DNA TGTGCCACCAGTGAAGTCAGGGGTGTGAACACCGGGGAGCTGTTTTTT. Protein product: CATSEVRGVNTGELFF.

The rearrangement uses TRBV27 and TRBJ1-1, with 10 bases fitting TRBD1. The CDR3 is 19 residues long. Unmatched junction bases numbered 22, after V lost 6 bases and J lost 6 bases. Germline loops: CDR1 MNHEY, CDR2 SMNVEV (reference sequence). The CDR3 region has the DNA TGTGCCAGCAGCCACACTCCTCGGTTCCGGGACAGGGGTGGGCCTGAAGCTTTCTTT. This translates into CASSHTPRFRDRGGPEAFF.

The chain links TRBV5-6 to TRBJ1-5; unclear D gene. Trimming left V 1 base short and J 4 bases short, with 6 bases between. The germline V gene has CDR1 SGHDT and CDR2 YYEEEE. The CDR3 is made up of 13 amino acids. The CDR3: CASSLQSNQPQHF. The CDR3 region has the DNA TGTGCCAGCAGCTTGCAGTCAAATCAGCCCCAGCATTTT.

CDR3 DNA: TGTGCCACCAGTGGGCGGGGAAGCACAGATACGCAGTATTTT. Translation: CATSGRGSTDTQYF. This chain connects TRBV24-1 to TRBJ2-3; D is perhaps TRBD2 (6 bases). The CDR3 extends over 14 amino acids. Germline V gene lookup returns CDR1 KGHDR and CDR2 SFDVKD. V lost 5 bases and J 0 bases, leaving 8 bases between the germline ends.

The rearrangement uses TRBV14 and TRBJ2-7; D may be TRBD2 (5 bases). CDR1 and CDR2 (germline): SGHDN, FVKESK. The CDR3 spans 15 residues. Deletions cut 1 base from V and 3 bases from J, with 13 bases between. CDR3 region: CASSQVDRGYYEQYF. The DNA of the CDR3 is TGTGCCAGCAGCCAAGTGGACCGGGGATACTACGAGCAGTACTTC.

V usage is TRBV3-1 (or the pseudogene TRBV3-2) and J usage is TRBJ2-3; D remains ambiguous. The CDR3 extends over 11 amino acids. Germline V lookup: CDR1 LGHDT, CDR2 YNNKEL (reference sequence). V was clipped by 3 bases and J by 5 bases, with 3 bases between them. CDR3 coding DNA: TGTGCCAGCAGCCAGGGAGATACGCAGTATTTT. It is translated as CASSQGDTQYF.

J is TRBJ2-7 and V is TRBV20-1; TRBD2 matches 9 bases. Losses at the gene ends were 3 bases for V and 2 bases for J; bases not matched to a gene: 11. Per germline, CDR1 DFQATT and CDR2 SNEGSKA (reference sequence). The length of the CDR3 is 16 residues. CDR3 region: CSASHHLAGDPYEQYF. The CDR3 nucleotides are TGCAGTGCTAGTCATCATTTAGCGGGGGACCCCTACGAGCAGTACTTC.

V and J are TRBV18 and TRBJ1-1; D not resolved. This CDR3 contains 13 residues. The V and J ends lost 2 bases and 7 bases respectively, with 11 bases between them. Per the germline V gene, CDR1 is KGHSH and CDR2 is LQKENI. For the CDR3, the DNA is TGTGCCAGCTCACCATCGCAACGGTTTGAAGCTTTCTTT. Its translation is CASSPSQRFEAFF.